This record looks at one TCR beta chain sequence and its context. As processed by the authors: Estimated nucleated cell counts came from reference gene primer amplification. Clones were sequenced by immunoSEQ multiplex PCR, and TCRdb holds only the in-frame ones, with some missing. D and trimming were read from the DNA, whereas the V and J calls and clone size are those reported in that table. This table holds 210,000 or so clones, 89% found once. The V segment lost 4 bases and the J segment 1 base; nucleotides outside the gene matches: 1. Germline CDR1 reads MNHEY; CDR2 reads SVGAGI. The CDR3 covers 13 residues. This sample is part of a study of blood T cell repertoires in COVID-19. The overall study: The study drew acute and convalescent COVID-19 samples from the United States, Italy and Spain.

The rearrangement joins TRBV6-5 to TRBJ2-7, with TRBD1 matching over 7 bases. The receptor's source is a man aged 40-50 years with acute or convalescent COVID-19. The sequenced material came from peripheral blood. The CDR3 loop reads CASSLQGSYEQYF. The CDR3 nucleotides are TGTGCCAGCAGTTTACAGGGGTCCTACGAGCAGTACTTC.